This T cell receptor (beta chain) was profiled in a study of blood T cell repertoires in COVID-19. CDR3 length: 13 residues. Germline values: CDR1 SGHTA, CDR2 FQGTGA. Trimming took 4 bases from V and 6 from J; bases not matched to a gene: 3. Repertoires were generated with immunoSEQ multiplex PCR, while TCRdb's copy carries only in-frame clones and drops some. This sample has 45,000 to 50,000 clones; 83% occur once, and the top ten carry about 7.7%. The receptor was isolated from a man aged 55 to 70 with active COVID-19. The chain employs TRBV7-3 and TRBJ2-1, with 7 bases that match TRBD1. Sequenced: peripheral blood. The CDR3 nucleotides read TGTGCCAGCAGCTCGGGACAGTTCAATGAGCAGTTCTTC. This gives the protein CASSSGQFNEQFF.